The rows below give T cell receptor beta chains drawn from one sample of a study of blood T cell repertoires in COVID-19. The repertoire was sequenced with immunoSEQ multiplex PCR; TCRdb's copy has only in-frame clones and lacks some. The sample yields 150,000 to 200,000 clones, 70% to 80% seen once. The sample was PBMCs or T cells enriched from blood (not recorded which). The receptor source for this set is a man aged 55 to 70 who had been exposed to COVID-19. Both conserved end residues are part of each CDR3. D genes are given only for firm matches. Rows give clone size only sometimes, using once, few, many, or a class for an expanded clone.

TGTGCCAGCAGCTTGGATCCCGGACAGGCCTCTGGAAACACCATATATTTT | CASSLDPGQASGNTIYF | TRBD1 | once | TRBJ1-3 | TRBV5-5
TGTGCCAGCAGCTCCACGACAGGGGTGGGATACGAGCAGTACTTC | CASSSTTGVGYEQYF | TRBD1 | - | TRBJ2-7 | TRBV9
TGTGCCTGGAGTCAGTGGGGATCAGGGATGAACACTGAAGCTTTCTTT | CAWSQWGSGMNTEAFF | - | - | TRBJ1-1 | TRBV30
TGTGCCAGCTCAGACCGACAGGGGGGGAACTATGGCTACACCTTC | CASSDRQGGNYGYTF | TRBD1 | - | TRBJ1-2 | TRBV18
TGTGCCAGCGGGTCTGTACGGGAGGGAATCTACGAGCAGTACTTC | CASGSVREGIYEQYF | TRBD2 | - | TRBJ2-7 | TRBV9
TGTGCCAGTAGTATGGGACAGGGAAGAGGCATGAACACTGAAGCTTTCTTT | CASSMGQGRGMNTEAFF | TRBD1 | - | TRBJ1-1 | TRBV19
TGTGCCAGCAGCACCTACCTCAATGAGCAGTTCTTC | CASSTYLNEQFF | - | - | TRBJ2-1 | TRBV12-3/TRBV12-4
TGTGCCAGCAGTTACTCGGTTAGCGGAACCAAGCCCCCCTACAATGAGCAGTTCTTC | CASSYSVSGTKPPYNEQFF | - | - | TRBJ2-1 | TRBV6-2/TRBV6-3
TGTGCCAGCAGCCCCCACCGGGGGGGAGTGATCACAGATACGCAGTATTTT | CASSPHRGGVITDTQYF | TRBD2 | - | TRBJ2-3 | TRBV4-2
TGTGCCAGCAGTCGGGACAGGGCGACAACTAATGAAAAACTGTTTTTT | CASSRDRATTNEKLFF | TRBD1 | - | TRBJ1-4 | TRBV7-8
TGTGCCAGCAGCTTAGGGACATCGTATTATGGCGAGGCCTTC | CASSLGTSYYGEAF | - | - | TRBJ1-2 | TRBV7-9
TGTGCCAGCGAGTATGGGGCTCCCCCCAACGAGCAGTACTTC | CASEYGAPPNEQYF | - | - | TRBJ2-7 | TRBV2
TGTGCCAGCAGCGCCGGGGCGGGGGAGGTTCAGCCCCAGCATTTT | CASSAGAGEVQPQHF | - | - | TRBJ1-5 | TRBV9
TGTGCCAGCAGCTTTCGGACAGATACGCAGTATTTT | CASSFRTDTQYF | - | - | TRBJ2-3 | TRBV7-9
TGTGCCAGCAGTTACTCGGGGGGGACAGAGACCCAGTACTTC | CASSYSGGTETQYF | TRBD2 | - | TRBJ2-5 | TRBV6-5
TGTGCCAGTAGGGTCGGGCCAGGGTATAATTCACCCCTCCACTTT | CASRVGPGYNSPLHF | - | many | TRBJ1-6 | TRBV19
TGTGCCAGCAGTCCCACAGGGCGGTTGTATCAGCCCCAGCATTTT | CASSPTGRLYQPQHF | - | - | TRBJ1-5 | TRBV28
TGTGCCAGCAGACAGGCCCCCTCGGGGCCCCAGCATTTT | CASRQAPSGPQHF | - | many | TRBJ1-5 | TRBV6-5
TGTGCCAGCAGCCCGATGGTAGGCGGGGGTACTGAAGCTTTCTTT | CASSPMVGGGTEAFF | - | - | TRBJ1-1 | TRBV9
TGTGCCAGCCGGAGAGGCGGAGACCTTAGGGAGCAGTACTTC | CASRRGGDLREQYF | - | few | TRBJ2-7 | TRBV2
TGTGCCTGGAGTGTAGGGCAGGGGAATTCACCCCTCCACTTT | CAWSVGQGNSPLHF | - | - | TRBJ1-6 | TRBV30
TGTGCCACCAGCACCCCCAGGGGTAAGGGCACTGAAGCTTTCTTT | CATSTPRGKGTEAFF | - | - | TRBJ1-1 | TRBV15
TGTGCCAGCAGCTGGGAACTAGCGGGAGGGGGGGAGACCCAGTACTTC | CASSWELAGGGETQYF | TRBD2 | - | TRBJ2-5 | TRBV7-2
TGTGCCAGCAGACAGGGTTTCACAGATACGCAGTATTTT | CASRQGFTDTQYF | - | - | TRBJ2-3 | TRBV6-4
TGTGCCAGCAGGGACAGGGGCGGGGAGACCCAGTACTTC | CASRDRGGETQYF | TRBD1 | - | TRBJ2-5 | TRBV5-4
TGTGCCTGGAGCAACTCTGGAAACACCATATATTTT | CAWSNSGNTIYF | - | - | TRBJ1-3 | TRBV30
TGTGCCAGCATGAGAGGGAACACTGAAGCTTTCTTT | CASMRGNTEAFF | - | - | TRBJ1-1 | TRBV12-3/TRBV12-4
TGTGCCTGGATGCCAGGCACTAATTCACCCCTCCACTTT | CAWMPGTNSPLHF | - | large | TRBJ1-6 | TRBV30
TGTGCCAGCAGGGAACTAGCGGGAGGGGTTTACGAGCAGTACTTC | CASRELAGGVYEQYF | TRBD2 | - | TRBJ2-7 | TRBV2
TGTGCCAGCAGCTTGGCGGGAGGTCCCTACAATGAGCAGTTCTTC | CASSLAGGPYNEQFF | TRBD2 | - | TRBJ2-1 | TRBV7-3
TGTGCCAGCACCTCTGGTGGCAGGCCGGCTGGAAACACCATATATTTT | CASTSGGRPAGNTIYF | - | - | TRBJ1-3 | TRBV7-8
TGCGCCAGCAGCTTGGGCGACATCGGGGTTGAAGCTTTCTTT | CASSLGDIGVEAFF | - | few | TRBJ1-1 | TRBV5-1
TGTGCCACCAACGGGGCGGGGGTGAGCACAGATACGCAGTATTTT | CATNGAGVSTDTQYF | TRBD2 | - | TRBJ2-3 | TRBV24-1
TGTGCCAGCAGCGCTCGAGCGGGATTCGCCTACAATGAGCAGTTCTTC | CASSARAGFAYNEQFF | TRBD2 | - | TRBJ2-1 | TRBV9
TGTGCCAGCAGAGGACAGGGGAGCACCGGGGAGCTGTTTTTT | CASRGQGSTGELFF | TRBD1 | - | TRBJ2-2 | TRBV2
TGTGCCAGCGGACAGGGCTTGACCAAAAACATTCAGTACTTC | CASGQGLTKNIQYF | TRBD1 | - | TRBJ2-4 | TRBV27
TGCGCCAGCAGCTTGCCAGGGGCTGGAAACACCATATATTTT | CASSLPGAGNTIYF | - | - | TRBJ1-3 | TRBV5-1
TGTGCCAGCAGCGGCGGGCAGGGAGGCGAAAAACTGTTTTTT | CASSGGQGGEKLFF | - | once | TRBJ1-4 | TRBV7-8
TGCGCCAGCAGCTTGGGGTGGTCTAGCGGAAGCACAGATACGCAGTATTTT | CASSLGWSSGSTDTQYF | TRBD2 | - | TRBJ2-3 | TRBV5-1
TGTGCCACCAGTGACCTAAAGGATCGGGGTAACGGCTACACCTTC | CATSDLKDRGNGYTF | - | - | TRBJ1-2 | TRBV24-1
TGTGCTAGTGGTTTGCGGGGGAACACTGAAGCTTTCTTT | CASGLRGNTEAFF | - | once | TRBJ1-1 | TRBV12-5
TGTGCCAGCAGCTCAACCGGAGCATACAATGAGCAGTTCTTC | CASSSTGAYNEQFF | - | - | TRBJ2-1 | TRBV7-2
TGTGCCAGCAGCTTCGGGACAGGGCAAGCCGGGGAGCTGTTTTTT | CASSFGTGQAGELFF | TRBD1 | - | TRBJ2-2 | TRBV5-8
TGTGCCAGCAGCTCGGACAGGGGGCGCGAGTATTTT | CASSSDRGREYF | TRBD1 | - | TRBJ2-3 | TRBV5-4
TGTGCCAGCAGCTTAGGGGAGGGACCTGGAAACACCATATATTTT | CASSLGEGPGNTIYF | - | - | TRBJ1-3 | TRBV11-3
TGTGCCAGCAGTGAAGCGCGGGGGGCGCGAGAAAAACTGTTTTTT | CASSEARGAREKLFF | - | - | TRBJ1-4 | TRBV2
TGCGCCAGCAGCTTGGCTTTAGGGCAGGGGAGTTCACCCCTCCACTTT | CASSLALGQGSSPLHF | - | - | TRBJ1-6 | TRBV5-1
TGCGCCAGCAGCTTTTTCCGGGGTGGTTCAGAGACCCAGTACTTC | CASSFFRGGSETQYF | - | few | TRBJ2-5 | TRBV5-1
TGTGCCAGCAGCTTGGTGGGGGACAGGGGTGCGAACACTGAAGCTTTCTTT | CASSLVGDRGANTEAFF | TRBD1 | - | TRBJ1-1 | TRBV5-6
TGTGCCAGCAGCCTCCGAGACAGGGAAAATGGCTACACCTTC | CASSLRDRENGYTF | TRBD1 | - | TRBJ1-2 | TRBV2
TGTGCCAGCACCGGACAGAGCAATCAGCCCCAGCATTTT | CASTGQSNQPQHF | - | - | TRBJ1-5 | TRBV2
TGTGCCACCGAAATAATGGGTATAGCGGGAAGCTCCTACAATGAGCAGTTCTTC | CATEIMGIAGSSYNEQFF | TRBD2 | - | TRBJ2-1 | TRBV28
TGTGCCAGCAGCTTAGCGCATACTAGCGCCTACGAGCAGTACTTC | CASSLAHTSAYEQYF | TRBD2 | - | TRBJ2-7 | TRBV7-2
TGTGCCAGCACCGATAATAACAGGGTTCGCGAGCAGTACTTC | CASTDNNRVREQYF | - | - | TRBJ2-7 | TRBV28
TGTGCCAGCAGGAAGGACAGGGACTCTGGGGCCAACGTCCTGACTTTC | CASRKDRDSGANVLTF | TRBD1 | - | TRBJ2-6 | TRBV27
TGTGCCACCGGTCCCACAGGGTCAGCCTACGAGCAGTACTTC | CATGPTGSAYEQYF | - | - | TRBJ2-7 | TRBV6-5
TGTGCCAGCAGCCAAGGAATGACAGCTAGCACAGATACGCAGTATTTT | CASSQGMTASTDTQYF | - | - | TRBJ2-3 | TRBV3-1/TRBV3-2
TGTGCCAGCAGTGCGGGTATAGGACAGGGGTTTTTGAGCAATCAGCCCCAGCATTTT | CASSAGIGQGFLSNQPQHF | TRBD1 | - | TRBJ1-5 | TRBV6-1
TGTGCCAGCAGTTTCCGGGACAGGGGCTCCTACGAGCAGTACTTC | CASSFRDRGSYEQYF | TRBD1 | few | TRBJ2-7 | TRBV6-5